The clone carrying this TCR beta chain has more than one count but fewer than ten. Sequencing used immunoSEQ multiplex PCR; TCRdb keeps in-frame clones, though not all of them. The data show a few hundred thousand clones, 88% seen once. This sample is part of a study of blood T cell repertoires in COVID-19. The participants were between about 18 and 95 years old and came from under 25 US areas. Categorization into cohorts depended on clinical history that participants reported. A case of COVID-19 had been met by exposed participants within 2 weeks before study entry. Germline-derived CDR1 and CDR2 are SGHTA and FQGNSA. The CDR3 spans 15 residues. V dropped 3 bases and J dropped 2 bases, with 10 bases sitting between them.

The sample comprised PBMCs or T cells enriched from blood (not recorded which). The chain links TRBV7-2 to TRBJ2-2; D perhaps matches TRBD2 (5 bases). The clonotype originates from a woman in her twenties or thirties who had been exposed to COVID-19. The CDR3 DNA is TGTGCCAGCAGCTTTTATAGGACTAACACCGGGGAGCTGTTTTTT. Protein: CASSFYRTNTGELFF. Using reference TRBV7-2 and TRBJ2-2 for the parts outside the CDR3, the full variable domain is GAGVSQSPSNKVTEKGKDVELRCDPISGHTALYWYRQSLGQGLEFLIYFQGNSAPDKSGLPSDRFSAERTGGSVSTLTIQRTQQEDSAVYLCASSFYRTNTGELFFGEGSRLTVL.